This entry concerns a single TCR beta chain. The antigen is not known. The same CDR3 is also encoded by other DNA sequences in this sample. This record comes from a study of cytomegalovirus exposure and HLA in healthy donors. General study results and limits: Testing in vitro showed a few CMV-associated chains specific for CMV antigens.

V was shortened by 2 bases and J by 1 base, with 5 bases between the two germline ends. CDR3 length: 13 amino acids. CDR1 is MNHEY, CDR2 SMNVEV, per germline (reference sequence). Data came from immunoSEQ multiplex PCR; TCRdb stores just in-frame clones and leaves some out. The table has fewer than 150,000 clones, more than 70% seen once. This rearrangement joins TRBV27 to TRBJ1-1, with D possibly being TRBD1 (5 bases). Source material: PBMCs. This receptor was obtained from a man younger than 35 in good health and CMV-seronegative. This chain's CDR3 is CASSLTGNTEAFF. Written as DNA, the CDR3 is TGTGCCAGCAGTTTAACAGGGAACACTGAAGCTTTCTTT.